This T cell receptor beta chain was captured by sequencing in a study of shared clonotypes between healthy human individuals. Naive CD8 isolation took CD45RO-negative cells positively selected for CCR7 and excluded terminally differentiated effector memory CD45RA+ cells. The CDR3 runs to 16 residues. The germline V and J ends were trimmed by 7 bases and 8 bases, with 24 bases remaining between them. Germline values: CDR1 PRHDT, CDR2 FYEKMQ (reference sequence). Sequencing used immunoSEQ multiplex PCR; TCRdb keeps in-frame clones, though not all of them. Of around 2.1 million clones in the sample, 90% to 95% were seen once.

What was sequenced was naive CD8+ T cells from PBMCs. The receptor comes from a man between 18 and 29 years old in good health. Some clones in this sample may be carry-over from other donors' samples. The V and J genes are TRBV13 and TRBJ2-1; D call uncertain. The CDR3 nucleotides are TGTGCCAGCAACCCTTGGGTCAGGCCCCTTGACCATGAGCAGTTCTTC. Translating gives CASNPWVRPLDHEQFF.